This TCR beta chain was identified during a study of shared clonotypes between healthy human individuals. Study information: Donors had three CD4 naive, three CD4 memory, two CD8 naive and one CD8 memory plate apiece.

Repertoires were generated with immunoSEQ multiplex PCR, while TCRdb's copy carries only in-frame clones and drops some. The top ten clones hold around 0.38% of a sample with under 2.5 million clones, around 90% of them seen once. Overall study findings and caveats: Depth of sequencing was expected to influence donor clonotype sharing.

The V gene end was trimmed by 0 bases and the J gene end by 4 bases; junction bases not matched to a gene: 9. Looked up from germline, CDR1 is SGDLS and CDR2 is YYNGEE. The CDR3 is made up of 16 amino acids. In regard to this clone: Its antigen is as yet unknown.

The sequenced sample consisted of naive CD4+ T cells from PBMCs. The subset was: CD45RA+ positively selected. The source is a man aged 18 to 30 in good health. Some clones in this sample may be carry-over from other donors' samples. The V and J genes are TRBV9 and TRBJ2-7; TRBD2 agrees at 8 bases. CDR3 DNA: TGTGCCAGCAGCGTAGCAGGAAGCGGGGGCCTTTACGAGCAGTACTTC. It codes for CASSVAGSGGLYEQYF.